The source of this T cell receptor beta chain is a study of persistence of HIV-infected CD4 T cells. Broader study findings: Antigen-responding cells were enriched for degenerate expanded CDR3beta sequences.

Overlapping HIV-1 Gag 15-mer peptides at roughly 1 ug per peptide per mL were used. Memory cells lacking CD40L and CD69 with high CD45RO were sorted. J was trimmed by 3 bases and V by 0 bases; bases with no gene match: 6. CDR3 length: 16 amino acids. CDR1 and CDR2 (germline): SGHTS, YDEGEE. The immunoSEQ assay was version 4, run in survey mode. The repertoire was sequenced with immunoSEQ multiplex PCR; TCRdb's copy has only in-frame clones and lacks some. The sample includes 30,000 to 40,000 clones, 80% to 90% of them seen just once. Note on this clone: What it binds is not known.

The chain carries TRBV5-8 and TRBJ2-5; TRBD2 agrees at 9 bases. Sequencing used CD4+ T cells sorted from PBMCs after roughly 18-hour stimulation, obtained from a patient who received antiretroviral therapy. This sequence originates from an adult woman with HIV who was CMV-seropositive. In nucleotides, the CDR3 is TGTGCCAGCAGCTTGGGCTCCGCGGGAGGGGAAGAGACCCAGTACTTC. This gives the protein CASSLGSAGGEETQYF. Based on the CDR3 plus reference TRBV5-8 and TRBJ2-5, the full variable domain is EAGVTQSPTHLIKTRGQQATLRCSPISGHTSVYWYQQALGLGLQFLLWYDEGEERNRGNFPPRFSGRQFPNYSSELNVNALELEDSALYLCASSLGSAGGEETQYFGPGTRLLVL.